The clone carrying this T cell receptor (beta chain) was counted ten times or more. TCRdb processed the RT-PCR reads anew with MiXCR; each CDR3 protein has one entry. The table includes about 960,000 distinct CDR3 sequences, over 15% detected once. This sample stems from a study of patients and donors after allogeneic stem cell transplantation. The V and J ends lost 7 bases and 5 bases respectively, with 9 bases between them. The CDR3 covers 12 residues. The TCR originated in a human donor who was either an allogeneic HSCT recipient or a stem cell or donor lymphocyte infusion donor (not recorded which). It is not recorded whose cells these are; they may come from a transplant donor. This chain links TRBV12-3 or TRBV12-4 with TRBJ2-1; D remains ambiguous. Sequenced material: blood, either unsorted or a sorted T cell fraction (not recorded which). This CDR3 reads CASTPKDNEQFF. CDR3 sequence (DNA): TGTGCCAGCACCCCGAAGGACAATGAGCAGTTCTTC.